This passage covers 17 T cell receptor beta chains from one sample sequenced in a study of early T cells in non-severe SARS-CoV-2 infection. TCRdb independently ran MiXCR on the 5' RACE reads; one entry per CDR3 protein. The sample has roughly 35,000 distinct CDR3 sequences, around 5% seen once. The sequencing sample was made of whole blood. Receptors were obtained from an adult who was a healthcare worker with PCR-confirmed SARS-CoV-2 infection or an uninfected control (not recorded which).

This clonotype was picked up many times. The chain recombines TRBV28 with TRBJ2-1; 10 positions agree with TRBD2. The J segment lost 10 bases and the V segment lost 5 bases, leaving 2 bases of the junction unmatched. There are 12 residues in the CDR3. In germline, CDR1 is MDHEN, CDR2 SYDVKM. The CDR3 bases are TGTGCCAGCAGTGATAGCGGGAGGGAGCAGTTCTTC. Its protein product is CASSDSGREQFF.

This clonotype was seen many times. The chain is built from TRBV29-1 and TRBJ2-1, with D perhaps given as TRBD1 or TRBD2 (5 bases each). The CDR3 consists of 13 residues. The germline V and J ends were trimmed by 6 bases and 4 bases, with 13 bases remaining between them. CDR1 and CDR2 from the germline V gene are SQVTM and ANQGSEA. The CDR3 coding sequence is TGCAGCGTAGGACGGGACCTATACAATGAGCAGTTCTTC. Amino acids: CSVGRDLYNEQFF.

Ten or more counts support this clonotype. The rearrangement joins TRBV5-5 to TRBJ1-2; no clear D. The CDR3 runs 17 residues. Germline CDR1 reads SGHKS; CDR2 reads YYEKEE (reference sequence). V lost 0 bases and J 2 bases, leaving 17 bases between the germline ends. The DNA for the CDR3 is TGTGCCAGCAGCTTGGGCCGGACGCCGGCGGCCAACTATGGCTACACCTTC. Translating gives CASSLGRTPAANYGYTF.

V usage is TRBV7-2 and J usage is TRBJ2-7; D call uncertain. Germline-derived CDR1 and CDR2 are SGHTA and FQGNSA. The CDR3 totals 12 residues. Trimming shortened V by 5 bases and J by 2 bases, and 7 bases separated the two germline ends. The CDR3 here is CASSQDTYEQYF. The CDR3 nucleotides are TGTGCCAGCAGCCAGGATACCTACGAGCAGTACTTC.

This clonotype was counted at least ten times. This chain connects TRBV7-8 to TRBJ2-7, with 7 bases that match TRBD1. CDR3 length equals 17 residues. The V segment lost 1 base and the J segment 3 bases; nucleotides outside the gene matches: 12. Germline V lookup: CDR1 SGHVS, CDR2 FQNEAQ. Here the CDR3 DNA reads TGTGCCAGCAGCTTAGAGCCCCGGGACAGTCCATACTACGAGCAGTACTTC. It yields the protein CASSLEPRDSPYYEQYF.

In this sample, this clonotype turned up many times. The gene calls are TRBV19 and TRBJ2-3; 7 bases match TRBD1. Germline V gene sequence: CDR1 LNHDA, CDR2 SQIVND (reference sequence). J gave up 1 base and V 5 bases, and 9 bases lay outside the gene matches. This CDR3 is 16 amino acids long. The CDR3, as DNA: TGTGCCAGTAGTCCCTCGACAGGGCGACGCACAGATACGCAGTATTTT. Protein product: CASSPSTGRRTDTQYF.

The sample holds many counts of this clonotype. The CDR3 protein is CASSLEGTGNSPLHF. The CDR3 DNA sequence: TGTGCCAGCAGCTTAGAGGGGACAGGAAATTCACCCCTCCACTTT. The chain couples TRBV7-2 to TRBJ1-6; 8 bases fit TRBD1. The germline V gene encodes CDR1 SGHTA and CDR2 FQGNSA. With V trimmed by 1 base and J by 7 bases, 3 bases remained unmatched. The CDR3 contains 15 residues.

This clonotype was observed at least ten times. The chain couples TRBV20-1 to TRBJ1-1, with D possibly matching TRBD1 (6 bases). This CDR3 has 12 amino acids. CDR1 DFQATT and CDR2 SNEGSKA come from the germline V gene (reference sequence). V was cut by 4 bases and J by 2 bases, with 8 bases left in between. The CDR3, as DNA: TGCAGTGCTATCAGGGGAAACACTGAAGCTTTCTTT. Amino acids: CSAIRGNTEAFF.

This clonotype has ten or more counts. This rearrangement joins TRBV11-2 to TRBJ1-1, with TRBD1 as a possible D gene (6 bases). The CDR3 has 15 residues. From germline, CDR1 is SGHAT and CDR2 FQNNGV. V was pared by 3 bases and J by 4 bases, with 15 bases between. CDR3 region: CASSFHRVRGTEAFF. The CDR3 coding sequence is TGTGCCAGCAGCTTCCACAGGGTGCGGGGCACTGAAGCTTTCTTT. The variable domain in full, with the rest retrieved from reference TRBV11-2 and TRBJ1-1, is EAGVAQSPRYKIIEKRQSVAFWCNPISGHATLYWYQQILGQGPKLLIQFQNNGVVDDSQLPKDRFSAERLKGVDSTLKIQPAKLEDSAVYLCASSFHRVRGTEAFFGQGTRLTVV.

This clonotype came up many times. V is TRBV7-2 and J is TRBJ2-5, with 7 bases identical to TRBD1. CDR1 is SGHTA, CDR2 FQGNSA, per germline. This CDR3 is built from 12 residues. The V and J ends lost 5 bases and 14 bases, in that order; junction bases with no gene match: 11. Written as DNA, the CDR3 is TGTGCCAGCAGCCAACGCTGGGACAGCCCTTACTTC. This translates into CASSQRWDSPYF.

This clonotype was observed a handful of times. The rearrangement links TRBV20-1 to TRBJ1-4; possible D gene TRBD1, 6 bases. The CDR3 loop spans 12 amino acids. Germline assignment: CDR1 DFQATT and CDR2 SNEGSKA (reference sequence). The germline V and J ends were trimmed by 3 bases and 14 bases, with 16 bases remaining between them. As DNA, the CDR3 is TGCAGTGCTAGTGGCCCGGACAGTAGCCTGTTTTTT. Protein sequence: CSASGPDSSLFF.

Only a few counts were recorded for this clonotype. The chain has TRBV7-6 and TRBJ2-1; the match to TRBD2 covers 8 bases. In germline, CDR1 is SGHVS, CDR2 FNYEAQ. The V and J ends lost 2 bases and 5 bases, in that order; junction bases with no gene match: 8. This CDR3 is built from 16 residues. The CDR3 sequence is CASSLFAGGLDNEQFF. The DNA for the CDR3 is TGTGCCAGCAGCTTATTCGCGGGAGGATTGGACAATGAGCAGTTCTTC.

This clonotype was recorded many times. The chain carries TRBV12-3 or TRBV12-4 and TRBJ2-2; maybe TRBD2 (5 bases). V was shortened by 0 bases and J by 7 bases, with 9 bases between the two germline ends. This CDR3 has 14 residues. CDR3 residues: CASSLAASRGELFF. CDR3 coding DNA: TGTGCCAGCAGTTTAGCGGCTAGCCGCGGGGAGCTGTTTTTT.

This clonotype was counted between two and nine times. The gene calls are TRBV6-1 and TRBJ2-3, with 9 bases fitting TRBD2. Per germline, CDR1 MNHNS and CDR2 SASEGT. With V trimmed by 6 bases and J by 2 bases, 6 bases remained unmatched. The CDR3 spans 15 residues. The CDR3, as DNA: TGTGCCAGCAGCGGACTAGCGCATTCCACAGATACGCAGTATTTT. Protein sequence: CASSGLAHSTDTQYF.

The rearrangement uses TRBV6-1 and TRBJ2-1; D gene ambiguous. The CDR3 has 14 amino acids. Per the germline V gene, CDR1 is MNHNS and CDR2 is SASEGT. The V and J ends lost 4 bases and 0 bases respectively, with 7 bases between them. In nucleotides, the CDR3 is TGTGCCAGCAGTGCCCAGAGCTCCTACAATGAGCAGTTCTTC. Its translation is CASSAQSSYNEQFF.

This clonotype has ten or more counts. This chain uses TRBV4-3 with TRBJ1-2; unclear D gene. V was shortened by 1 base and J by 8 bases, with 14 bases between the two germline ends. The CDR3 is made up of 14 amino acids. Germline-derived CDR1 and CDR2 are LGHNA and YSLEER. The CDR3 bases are TGCGCCAGCAGCCAAGTGAGACCATCGCAGGGCTACACCTTC. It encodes CASSQVRPSQGYTF.

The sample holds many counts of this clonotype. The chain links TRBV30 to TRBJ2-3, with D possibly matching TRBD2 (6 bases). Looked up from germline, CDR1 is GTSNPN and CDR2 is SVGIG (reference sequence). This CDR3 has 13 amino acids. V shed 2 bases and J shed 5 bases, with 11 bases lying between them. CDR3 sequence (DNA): TGTGCCTGGAGTAAGCGGAGGGGAGATACGCAGTATTTT. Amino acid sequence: CAWSKRRGDTQYF. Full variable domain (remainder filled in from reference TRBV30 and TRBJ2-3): SQTIHQWPATLVQPVGSPLSLECTVEGTSNPNLYWYRQAAGRGLQLLFYSVGIGQISSEVPQNLSASRPQDRQFILSSKKLLLSDSGFYLCAWSKRRGDTQYFGPGTRLTVL.